The 10 T cell receptor beta chains listed next were all sequenced from one sample in a study of blood T cell repertoires in COVID-19. Sequencing used immunoSEQ multiplex PCR; TCRdb keeps in-frame clones, though not all of them. The data contain 150,000 or so clones, about 86% of them seen just once; the ten biggest clones take up roughly 3%. Sequencing was done on a sample of peripheral blood. The receptors come from an elderly woman with acute or convalescent COVID-19.

The chain recombines TRBV6-2 or TRBV6-3 with TRBJ1-5, with 8 bases fitting TRBD1. Trimming at V came to 5 bases and at J to 0 bases, leaving 15 bases not matched to a gene. The CDR3 is 19 amino acids. Germline CDR1 is MNHEY and CDR2 is SVGEGT. CDR3 nucleotide sequence: TGTGCCAGCAGTACTTTGGACAGGGAAAGTTTCGGTAGCAATCAGCCCCAGCATTTT. Its protein product is CASSTLDRESFGSNQPQHF.

The chain combines TRBV30 with TRBJ1-2; D is ambiguous. Germline V gene sequence: CDR1 GTSNPN, CDR2 SVGIG (reference sequence). V shed 3 bases and J shed 5 bases, with 13 bases lying between them. The CDR3 loop spans 13 amino acids. The CDR3: CAWSEPTRYGYTF. CDR3 bases: TGTGCCTGGAGCGAACCTACTAGATATGGCTACACCTTC.

The genes are TRBV21-1 and TRBJ2-1; the D call in the table, TRBD1, was not verified against the DNA. TRBV21-1 is classified as a pseudogene. The CDR3 runs 13 residues. The CDR3 reads CASSSGRALKQFF. CDR3 DNA: TGTGCCAGCAGCAGCGGCAGGGCCTTAAAGCAGTTCTTC.

This chain uses TRBV11-2 with TRBJ1-2; 7 nucleotides agree with TRBD1. CDR1 and CDR2 (germline): SGHAT, FQNNGV. The V segment lost 4 bases and the J segment 2 bases; nucleotides outside the gene matches: 10. The CDR3 is 16 amino acids. The CDR3 region is CASSSPKDRRNYGYTF. In nucleotides, the CDR3 is TGTGCCAGCAGCTCGCCTAAGGACAGGCGAAACTATGGCTACACCTTC. Looking up the rest from reference TRBV11-2 and TRBJ1-2 gives the full variable domain: EAGVAQSPRYKIIEKRQSVAFWCNPISGHATLYWYQQILGQGPKLLIQFQNNGVVDDSQLPKDRFSAERLKGVDSTLKIQPAKLEDSAVYLCASSSPKDRRNYGYTFGSGTRLTVV.

This clone has only one observation. V is TRBV9 and J is TRBJ2-1, with 8 bases identical to TRBD2. Trimming cost V 0 bases and J 7 bases; bases outside gene matches: 9. Germline V gives CDR1 SGDLS, CDR2 YYNGEE. The CDR3 runs 16 residues. The CDR3 protein is CASSVGRGVARNEQFF. The CDR3 nucleotides read TGTGCCAGCAGCGTAGGGCGGGGGGTCGCCCGAAATGAGCAGTTCTTC.

The V gene is TRBV3-1 (or the pseudogene TRBV3-2), the J gene TRBJ2-5; 7 bases are shared with TRBD1. This CDR3 is 17 amino acids long. Germline V CDR1 and CDR2: LGHDT, YNNKEL (reference sequence). The J segment lost 4 bases and the V segment lost 2 bases, leaving 13 bases of the junction unmatched. CDR3 coding DNA: TGTGCCAGCAGCCAATTAGAGTGGGGCAGGGGGAGAGAGACCCAGTACTTC. Encoded protein: CASSQLEWGRGRETQYF.

This chain connects TRBV6-5 to TRBJ1-1; TRBD1 agrees at 9 bases. Germline-derived CDR1 and CDR2 are MNHEY and SVGAGI. The length of the CDR3 is 15 residues. Germline trimming cut 0 bases from V and 4 bases from J; bases unmatched to any gene: 3. DNA of the CDR3: TGTGCCAGCAGTTACTCGGGACAGGGACGCACTGAAGCTTTCTTT. This translates into CASSYSGQGRTEAFF.

Worth noting for this clone: The junction departs from the called germline gene at one end, perhaps through a read error. V usage is TRBV12-3 or TRBV12-4 and J usage is TRBJ1-6, with D unresolved. The CDR3 contains 13 residues. The CDR3 reads CASRLEEESPLHF. The CDR3, as DNA: TGTGCCAGCAGGTTAGAGGAGGAGTCACCCCTCCACTTT.

The chain uses TRBV2 and TRBJ2-3, with TRBD2 matching over 8 bases. Germline CDR1 reads SNHLY; CDR2 reads FYNNEI. The CDR3 length is 16 residues. The trim removed 4 bases at V and 2 bases at J, leaving 8 bases unmatched. The CDR3 region is CASSAGSGEPTDTQYF. The CDR3 DNA reads as TGTGCCAGCAGTGCCGGTAGCGGGGAGCCCACAGATACGCAGTATTTT.

The chain uses TRBV4-3 and TRBJ2-3, with no clear D. Trimming left V 2 bases short and J 4 bases short, with 16 bases between. CDR3 length: 16 residues. Germline V lookup: CDR1 LGHNA, CDR2 YSLEER. Here the CDR3 reads CASSQFQAARADTQYF. The CDR3 DNA reads TGCGCCAGCAGCCAATTTCAGGCCGCACGCGCAGATACGCAGTATTTT.